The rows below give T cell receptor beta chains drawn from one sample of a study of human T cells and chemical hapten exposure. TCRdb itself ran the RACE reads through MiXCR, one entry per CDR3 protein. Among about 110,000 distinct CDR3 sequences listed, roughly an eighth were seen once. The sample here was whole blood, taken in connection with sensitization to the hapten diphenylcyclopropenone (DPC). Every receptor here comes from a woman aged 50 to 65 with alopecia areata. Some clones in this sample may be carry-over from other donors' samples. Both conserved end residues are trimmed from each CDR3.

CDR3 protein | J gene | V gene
ASSWSSNQPQH | TRBJ1-5 | TRBV5-1
ASSSRVVSYNEQF | TRBJ2-1 | TRBV7-8
ASSQEVINEKLF | TRBJ1-4 | TRBV4-3
ASGQRGTGNTGELF | TRBJ2-2 | TRBV3-1
ASSQVGVSEQY | TRBJ2-7 | TRBV6-2/TRBV6-3
ASSLGREAF | TRBJ1-1 | TRBV11-2
ASSQAEGEGNEKLF | TRBJ1-4 | TRBV3-1
ASSGWGANTEAF | TRBJ1-1 | TRBV12-3/TRBV12-4
ASGVSGTNYEQY | TRBJ2-7 | TRBV9
ASYYGGPDTQY | TRBJ2-3 | TRBV2
ASSQDPIMNTEAF | TRBJ1-1 | TRBV4-1
ASRPQGADGYT | TRBJ1-2 | TRBV28
ASSLFPPDGTTKEQY | TRBJ2-7 | TRBV7-9
ASSLLVPTGQGASNEQF | TRBJ2-1 | TRBV18
ASSFEGENGYT | TRBJ1-2 | TRBV12-3/TRBV12-4
ASAIRAGGRPEDEQF | TRBJ2-1 | TRBV7-9
ASSSQAGKGLETQY | TRBJ2-5 | TRBV5-1
ASSLTGTPNEKLF | TRBJ1-4 | TRBV7-7
ASSLPGPTGELF | TRBJ2-2 | TRBV5-5
SARVPLGGPYNEQF | TRBJ2-1 | TRBV20-1
ASSFLMGGHEAF | TRBJ1-1 | TRBV7-9
ASEGGARTDTQY | TRBJ2-3 | TRBV28
ASRTGITGELF | TRBJ2-2 | TRBV2
ASSLAGSGAEQF | TRBJ2-1 | TRBV28
ASSSRSGTSNTGELF | TRBJ2-2 | TRBV7-6
ASSETGANTGELF | TRBJ2-2 | TRBV12-3/TRBV12-4
ASSLRANTEAF | TRBJ1-1 | TRBV5-1
ATTGGNTEAF | TRBJ1-1 | TRBV28
SATNPGQDIYGYT | TRBJ1-2 | TRBV20-1
ASSSEGFLGNEQF | TRBJ2-1 | TRBV27